These 31 T cell receptor beta chains were all obtained from the same sample, sequenced in a study of response to subunit inactivated influenza vaccine. TCRdb independently ran MiXCR on the RT-PCR reads; one entry per CDR3 protein. This sample has roughly 650,000 distinct CDR3 sequences, with approximately 14% found just once. This specimen consisted of PBMCs from blood, obtained approximately 15 days before vaccination. These receptors all come from a man in his fifties or sixties who received an inactivated influenza vaccine.

J is TRBJ2-1 and V is TRBV7-9; D might be TRBD2 (5 bases). The CDR3 loop spans 12 amino acids. Germline V gives CDR1 SEHNR, CDR2 FQNEAQ (reference sequence). The V end lost 4 bases, the J end lost 8 bases, and 9 bases lay between the germline ends. The CDR3 is CASSYRSDEQFF. For the CDR3, the DNA is TGTGCCAGCAGCTATCGTAGCGATGAGCAGTTCTTC.

This clonotype was counted ten times or more. The chain carries TRBV29-1 and TRBJ1-2; D not certain. Between the trimmed V and J ends, which lost 8 bases and 4 bases, there was a span of 20 bases. Germline assignment: CDR1 SQVTM and CDR2 ANQGSEA. CDR3 length: 14 residues. CDR3 protein: CSLPQEPSSYGYTF. CDR3 sequence (DNA): TGCAGCCTTCCGCAAGAGCCCTCTAGCTATGGCTACACCTTC.

This clonotype came up a few times. The chain recombines TRBV28 with TRBJ2-6; D may match TRBD1 or TRBD2 (5 bases each). The CDR3 is 14 residues long. Germline V gene data show CDR1 as MDHEN and CDR2 as SYDVKM. V lost 8 bases and J 4 bases, leaving 12 bases between the germline ends. The CDR3 protein is CASSTWDGANVLTF. The CDR3 DNA sequence: TGTGCCAGCTCTACCTGGGACGGGGCCAACGTCCTGACTTTC.

This clonotype was picked up many times. The chain carries TRBV30 and TRBJ1-2; 7 positions match TRBD1. CDR1 and CDR2 from the germline V gene are GTSNPN and SVGIG (reference sequence). J lost 3 bases, V lost 4 bases, and 8 bases had no gene match. CDR3 size: 14 residues. Here the CDR3 DNA reads TGTGCCTGGAATCGGGGACAGAGGGACTATGGCTACACCTTC. Amino acid sequence: CAWNRGQRDYGYTF.

This clonotype was detected ten times or more. The rearrangement joins TRBV7-8 to TRBJ2-5; possibly TRBD1 or TRBD2 for D (5 bases each). Germline V CDR1 and CDR2: SGHVS, FQNEAQ. The CDR3 is made up of 15 amino acids. Trimming cost V 5 bases and J 1 base, with 14 bases left between them. CDR3 nucleotides: TGTGCCAGCAGCCCGGGGCCCTTGGCCCAAGAGACCCAGTACTTC. This codes for CASSPGPLAQETQYF.

This rearrangement joins TRBV6-2 or TRBV6-3 to TRBJ2-1; 9 bases fit TRBD2. J lost 0 bases, V lost 8 bases, and 5 bases had no gene match. This CDR3 region has 15 residues. Germline CDR1 MNHEY, CDR2 SVGEGT. CDR3 sequence reads: CASAGGPSSYNEQFF. In DNA form, the CDR3 reads TGTGCCAGCGCGGGGGGGCCTAGCTCCTACAATGAGCAGTTCTTC.

This clonotype showed up many times. The chain employs TRBV12-3 or TRBV12-4 and TRBJ2-3, with TRBD2 matching 9 bases. The CDR3 totals 16 residues. V was pared by 4 bases and J by 3 bases, with 8 bases of the junction left unmatched. In DNA form, the CDR3 reads TGTGCCAGCAGTTACCGTGCGGGGGGGGGGACAGATACGCAGTATTTT. Encoded protein: CASSYRAGGGTDTQYF.

This clonotype showed up just a few times. The chain uses TRBV25-1 and TRBJ2-2, with 9 bases fitting TRBD1. Germline CDR1 and CDR2: MGHDK and SYGVNS. This CDR3 is 16 amino acids long. Trimming took 4 bases from V and 1 from J; bases not matched to a gene: 4. This CDR3 is CASSAGTGRNTGELFF. The CDR3 DNA follows: TGTGCCAGCAGTGCCGGGACAGGGAGGAACACCGGGGAGCTGTTTTTT.

This clonotype was detected ten times or more. The chain recombines TRBV20-1 with TRBJ2-1, with D maybe TRBD1 (5 bases). Looked up from germline, CDR1 is DFQATT and CDR2 is SNEGSKA (reference sequence). The CDR3 is made up of 15 amino acids. The V gene lost 0 bases and the J gene lost 6 bases, with 15 bases spanning the gap. CDR3 in DNA: TGCAGTGCTAGAGATTGGTATACAGGTGGCAATGAGCAGTTCTTC. Protein sequence: CSARDWYTGGNEQFF.

The chain carries TRBV30 and TRBJ2-2; D remains unclear. Germline V gene data show CDR1 as GTSNPN and CDR2 as SVGIG (reference sequence). The V gene lost 0 bases and the J gene lost 4 bases, with 6 bases spanning the gap. The CDR3 sequence is 13 residues long. This chain's CDR3 is CAWSVTPTGELFF. CDR3 nucleotides: TGTGCCTGGAGTGTAACCCCCACCGGGGAGCTGTTTTTT.

The chain links TRBV2 to TRBJ1-2; D is uncertain. The CDR3 totals 13 residues. V was shortened by 2 bases and J by 2 bases, with 6 bases between the two germline ends. The germline gives CDR1 SNHLY, CDR2 FYNNEI. This CDR3 reads CASSESSNYGYTF. The CDR3, as DNA: TGTGCCAGCAGTGAATCTTCGAACTATGGCTACACCTTC.

This clonotype was detected only a few times. The V and J genes are TRBV7-2 and TRBJ2-7; 9 bases agree with TRBD2. With V trimmed by 2 bases and J by 5 bases, 7 bases remained unmatched. The CDR3 has 15 amino acids. Germline V gene data show CDR1 as SGHTA and CDR2 as FQGNSA. CDR3 amino acids: CASSLLPSGAHEQYF. In DNA, the CDR3 is TGTGCCAGCAGCTTATTACCTAGCGGGGCCCACGAGCAGTACTTC.

The gene calls are TRBV20-1 and TRBJ2-3; perhaps D is TRBD1 or TRBD2 (7 bases each). CDR1 is DFQATT and CDR2 is SNEGSKA in the germline V gene (reference sequence). Trimming pared 0 bases from V and 5 bases from J, leaving 18 bases between. The CDR3 consists of 16 residues. The DNA for the CDR3 is TGCAGTGCTAGAGACCCAGGGGGGGCGGGAATAGATACGCAGTATTTT. This codes for CSARDPGGAGIDTQYF.

This chain links TRBV29-1 with TRBJ2-1, with D perhaps matching TRBD1 (6 bases). Germline loops: CDR1 SQVTM, CDR2 ANQGSEA. There are 19 residues in the CDR3. V gave up 1 base and J gave up 0 bases, with 22 bases separating them. This CDR3 reads CSVEAPAHPGQFSYNEQFF. The CDR3 DNA follows: TGCAGCGTTGAAGCCCCGGCCCACCCCGGACAGTTCTCCTACAATGAGCAGTTCTTC.

This clonotype has more than one count but fewer than ten. The rearrangement links TRBV4-3 to TRBJ2-1; 16 bases align to TRBD2. CDR1 and CDR2 (germline): LGHNA, YSLEER. V lost 2 bases, J lost 11 bases, and 3 bases stayed unmatched. The CDR3 consists of 15 residues. CDR3 residues: CASSQKGLAGGQQFF. CDR3 DNA: TGCGCCAGCAGCCAAAAGGGACTAGCGGGAGGGCAGCAGTTCTTC.

This clonotype was recorded many times. The CDR3 sequence is CASRRQGTPGELFF. The CDR3 bases are TGTGCCAGCAGGCGACAGGGGACCCCCGGGGAGCTGTTTTTT. This chain links TRBV12-3 or TRBV12-4 with TRBJ2-2; the match to TRBD1 covers 8 bases. V lost 6 bases to trimming and J lost 6 bases; unmatched junction nucleotides: 6. This CDR3 region has 14 residues.

The chain joins TRBV11-2 to TRBJ2-5; tentative D call: TRBD2 (5 bases). The V end was cut by 3 bases, the J end by 5 bases, with 13 bases between. This CDR3 comprises 14 residues. CDR1 is SGHAT, CDR2 FQNNGV, per germline. As DNA, the CDR3 is TGTGCCAGCAGCTTTGGGCCTAGCTGGGAGACCCAGTACTTC. Translating gives CASSFGPSWETQYF.

This clonotype was counted a few times. The genes are TRBV12-3 or TRBV12-4 and TRBJ2-7; D remains ambiguous. V lost 6 bases, J lost 5 bases, and 8 bases lay in between. CDR3 length: 11 residues. The CDR3 loop is CASRARDEQYF. The CDR3 DNA follows: TGTGCCAGCAGGGCAAGGGACGAGCAGTACTTC.

The chain uses TRBV7-9 and TRBJ2-7, with D possibly matching TRBD1 (6 bases). Trimming took off 1 base at V and 4 bases at J, with 11 bases between the two ends. The CDR3 has 14 residues. Germline V lookup: CDR1 SEHNR, CDR2 FQNEAQ (reference sequence). The CDR3 nucleotides read TGTGCCAGCAGCTTAGGCGCACAGGGATACGAGCAGTACTTC. As protein: CASSLGAQGYEQYF.

In its sample, this clonotype was seen a few times. The chain links TRBV5-1 to TRBJ2-1; D remains unclear. Between the trimmed V and J ends, which lost 7 bases and 7 bases, there was a span of 9 bases. Germline loops: CDR1 SGHRS, CDR2 YFSETQ. There are 11 residues in the CDR3. CDR3 coding DNA: TGCGCCAGCTGGGTGGCGAATGAGCAGTTCTTC. Translation gives CASWVANEQFF. The full variable domain, in which reference TRBV5-1 and TRBJ2-1 provide the parts outside the CDR3, is KAGVTQTPRYLIKTRGQQVTLSCSPISGHRSVSWYQQTPGQGLQFLFEYFSETQRNKGNFPGRFSGRQFSNSRSEMNVSTLELGDSALYLCASWVANEQFFGPGTRLTVL.

This clonotype was seen a handful of times. The V call is TRBV5-1, the J call TRBJ2-1; no definite D call. This CDR3 is built from 13 residues. Germline CDR1 and CDR2: SGHRS and YFSETQ. V lost 4 bases, J lost 8 bases, and 13 bases lay in between. In DNA, the CDR3 is TGCGCCAGCAGCAGGGCTACGAGCGATGAGCAGTTCTTC. Protein: CASSRATSDEQFF.

V is TRBV12-3 or TRBV12-4 and J is TRBJ1-2; 9 bases are shared with TRBD1. Trimming removed 4 bases from V and 8 bases from J; junction bases left unmatched: 5. There are 13 residues in the CDR3. This chain's CDR3 is CASSSGQGNGYTF. The CDR3 nucleotides are TGTGCCAGCAGTTCGGGACAGGGTAACGGCTACACCTTC.

This clonotype was counted a few times. The V and J genes are TRBV20-1 and TRBJ2-5, with 7 bases lining up with TRBD2. The CDR3 consists of 14 residues. Per the germline V gene, CDR1 is DFQATT and CDR2 is SNEGSKA (reference sequence). V trimming: 5 bases; J trimming: 1 base; junction bases outside the gene matches: 7. CDR3 sequence reads: CSAAGRPSQETQYF. CDR3 nucleotides: TGCAGTGCTGCCGGGAGGCCCTCCCAAGAGACCCAGTACTTC.

This clonotype was counted at least ten times. In nucleotides, the CDR3 is TGTGCCAGCAGCCGACTAGCGGGAGGGCACAATGAGCAGTTCTTC. This sequence encodes CASSRLAGGHNEQFF. V is TRBV5-6 and J is TRBJ2-1; the match to TRBD2 covers 14 bases. J was trimmed by 5 bases and V by 4 bases; bases with no gene match: 2. The CDR3 covers 15 residues. Germline CDR1 SGHDT, CDR2 YYEEEE.

This chain connects TRBV11-2 to TRBJ2-1, with D possibly TRBD1 on 7 matching bases. The V gene lost 6 bases and the J gene lost 7 bases, with 13 bases spanning the gap. CDR1 and CDR2 from the germline V gene are SGHAT and FQNNGV. This CDR3 has 13 amino acids. CDR3 DNA sequence: TGTGCCAGCAGATACCAGGGGGGTAATGAGCAGTTCTTC. As protein: CASRYQGGNEQFF.

This clonotype was found a few times. The chain uses TRBV5-1 and TRBJ2-3; D is uncertain. Germline V gives CDR1 SGHRS, CDR2 YFSETQ. The V end was cut by 0 bases, the J end by 2 bases, with 7 bases between. There are 14 residues in the CDR3. In DNA, the CDR3 is TGCGCCAGCAGCTTGGGCTATGACACAGATACGCAGTATTTT. This sequence encodes CASSLGYDTDTQYF.

This clonotype was picked up a small number of times. The chain uses TRBV25-1 and TRBJ2-3, with 7 positions matching TRBD2. This CDR3 comprises 16 residues. Trimming cost V 0 bases and J 2 bases; bases outside gene matches: 5. The germline gives CDR1 MGHDK, CDR2 SYGVNS. CDR3 protein: CASSEYGGSITDTQYF. The CDR3 DNA is TGTGCCAGCAGTGAATATGGCGGGAGTATCACAGATACGCAGTATTTT.

Only a few counts were recorded for this clonotype. V and J are TRBV28 and TRBJ1-2; D gene ambiguous. Germline CDR1 MDHEN, CDR2 SYDVKM. This CDR3 has 13 residues. V lost 6 bases to trimming and J lost 13 bases, with 21 bases between them. CDR3 bases: TGTGCCAGCAGCCTGTATCCGCCATGGCTGATCACCTTC. Its protein product is CASSLYPPWLITF.

The V and J genes are TRBV12-3 or TRBV12-4 and TRBJ2-1; the D is unclear. This CDR3 has 13 residues. V lost 8 bases to trimming and J lost 3 bases, with 11 bases between them. CDR3 nucleotide sequence: TGTGCCAGCGGACGGTTCCTCTACAATGAGCAGTTCTTC. It translates to CASGRFLYNEQFF.

This clonotype has a handful of counts. The rearrangement links TRBV28 to TRBJ2-5, with 12 positions matching TRBD2. Germline CDR1 reads MDHEN; CDR2 reads SYDVKM. The CDR3 covers 16 residues. Trimming cost V 3 bases and J 5 bases; bases outside gene matches: 7. The CDR3 protein is CASSFALAGGQETQYF. The CDR3 bases are TGTGCCAGCAGTTTCGCGCTAGCGGGGGGGCAGGAGACCCAGTACTTC.

The chain combines TRBV3-1 with TRBJ1-1; 7 nucleotides agree with TRBD1. CDR1 and CDR2 from the germline V gene are LGHDT and YNNKEL (reference sequence). CDR3 length: 13 residues. Trimming cost V 6 bases and J 4 bases; bases outside gene matches: 5. CDR3 loop: CASRRHRGTEAFF. CDR3 in DNA: TGTGCCAGCAGACGCCACAGGGGCACTGAAGCTTTCTTT.